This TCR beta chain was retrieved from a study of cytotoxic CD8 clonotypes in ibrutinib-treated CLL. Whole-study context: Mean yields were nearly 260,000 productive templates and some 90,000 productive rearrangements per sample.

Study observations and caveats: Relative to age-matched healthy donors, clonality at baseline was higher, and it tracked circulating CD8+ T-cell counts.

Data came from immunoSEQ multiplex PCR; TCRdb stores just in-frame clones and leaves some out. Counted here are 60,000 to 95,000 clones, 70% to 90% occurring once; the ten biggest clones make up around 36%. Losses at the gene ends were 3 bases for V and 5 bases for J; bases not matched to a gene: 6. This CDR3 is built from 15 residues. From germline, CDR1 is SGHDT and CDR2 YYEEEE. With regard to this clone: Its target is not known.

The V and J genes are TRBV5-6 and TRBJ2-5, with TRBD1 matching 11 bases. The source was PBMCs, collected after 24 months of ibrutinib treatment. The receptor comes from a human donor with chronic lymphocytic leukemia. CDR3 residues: CASSSGQGAWETQYF. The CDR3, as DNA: TGTGCCAGCAGCTCCGGACAGGGGGCTTGGGAGACCCAGTACTTC.